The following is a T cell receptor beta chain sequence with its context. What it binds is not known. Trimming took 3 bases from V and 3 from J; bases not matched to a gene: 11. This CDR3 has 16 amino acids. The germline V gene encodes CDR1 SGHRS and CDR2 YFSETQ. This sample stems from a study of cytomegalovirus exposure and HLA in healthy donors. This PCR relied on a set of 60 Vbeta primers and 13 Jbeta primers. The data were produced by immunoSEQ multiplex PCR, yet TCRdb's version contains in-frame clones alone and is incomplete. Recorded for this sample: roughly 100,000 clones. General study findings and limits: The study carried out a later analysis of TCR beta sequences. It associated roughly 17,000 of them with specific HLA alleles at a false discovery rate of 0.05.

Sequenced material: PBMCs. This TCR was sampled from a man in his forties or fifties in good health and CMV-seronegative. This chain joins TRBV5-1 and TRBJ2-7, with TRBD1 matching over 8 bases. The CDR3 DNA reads TGCGCCAGCAGCTACACCGGACAGGGAGGCCTCTACGAGCAGTACTTC. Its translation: CASSYTGQGGLYEQYF.